The rows below give T cell receptor beta chains drawn from one sample of a study of CD8 T cells in ankylosing spondylitis. In TCRdb, the 5' RACE reads were re-called with MiXCR into one record per CDR3 protein. The table includes around 230,000 distinct CDR3 sequences, approximately 7.6% detected once. The sample comprised blood, either unsorted or a sorted T cell fraction (not recorded which). Receptors were obtained from a female donor with ankylosing spondylitis or in good health (not recorded which). Both conserved end residues are part of each CDR3. D genes are given only for firm matches. Clone sizes are given selectively: once, few, many, or a class where the clone is expanded.

NA | NA | TRBJ2-7 | TRBV27 | TGTGCCAGCAGTTTGCGGGGACCGCTCTGGGAGCAGTACTTC | CASSLRGPLWEQYF
few | NA | TRBJ2-7 | TRBV2 | TGTGCCAGCAGTGGGGACGTCTACGAGCAGTACTTC | CASSGDVYEQYF
many | NA | TRBJ1-4 | TRBV28 | TGTGCCAGCAGTCCACCAATCCCCCGGGGTGAAAAACTGTTTTTT | CASSPPIPRGEKLFF
many | NA | TRBJ1-1 | TRBV5-5 | TGTGCCAGCAGCCCGGACGGAGCGAGCGAAGCTTTCTTT | CASSPDGASEAFF
NA | NA | TRBJ2-1 | TRBV11-3 | TGTGCCAGCAAGCCTGGGTGGTCCTACAATGAGCAGTTCTTC | CASKPGWSYNEQFF
many | TRBD1 | TRBJ2-3 | TRBV20-1 | TGCAGTGCCCCGGGACAGAGCACAGATACGCAGTATTTT | CSAPGQSTDTQYF
NA | NA | TRBJ2-3 | TRBV6-2/TRBV6-3 | TGTGCCAGCAGTTACTCGAGGAGGACGCAGTATTTT | CASSYSRRTQYF
NA | TRBD1 | TRBJ2-6 | TRBV18 | TGTGCCAGCTCCGACCAGGGGGCTGGGGCCAACGTCCTGACTTTC | CASSDQGAGANVLTF
many | TRBD2 | TRBJ2-1 | TRBV7-2 | TGTGCCAGCAGCCTGCCTAGCGGGAGTTTGAGTGAGCAGTTCTTC | CASSLPSGSLSEQFF
few | TRBD2 | TRBJ2-1 | TRBV9 | TGTGCCAGCAGCCCTCAGACTAGCGGGAGTCATGTTGAGCAGTTCTTC | CASSPQTSGSHVEQFF
many | NA | TRBJ1-1 | TRBV6-1 | TGTGCCAGCAGTGAATACGGCAGGAACACTGAAGCTTTCTTT | CASSEYGRNTEAFF
NA | NA | TRBJ2-7 | TRBV12-3/TRBV12-4 | TGTGCCAGCAGCCAATCTCCGGGCCGTGGCGAGCAGTACTTC | CASSQSPGRGEQYF
many | TRBD2 | TRBJ2-1 | TRBV29-1 | TGCAGCGCCCCCGGGACTAGCGGGAGAAATGAGCAGTTCTTC | CSAPGTSGRNEQFF
many | NA | TRBJ2-7 | TRBV6-2/TRBV6-3 | TGTGCCAGCAGGTATACGGGGGGACACGGGTACGAGCAGTACTTC | CASRYTGGHGYEQYF
many | NA | TRBJ2-1 | TRBV15 | TGTGCCACCAGCAGAGATCTGGGGACGTCAGACAATGAGCAGTTCTTC | CATSRDLGTSDNEQFF
many | NA | TRBJ2-3 | TRBV12-3/TRBV12-4 | TGTGCCAGCAGTCTCAATGGGGATACGCAGTATTTT | CASSLNGDTQYF
many | TRBD2 | TRBJ2-1 | TRBV27 | TGTGCCAGCAGCGGGCTAGCGGCCTACAATGAGCAGTTCTTC | CASSGLAAYNEQFF
many | TRBD1 | TRBJ2-7 | TRBV4-3 | TGCGCCAGCAGCCAGATGTTCGGGGACAGGGGGAAATACTCCTACGAGCAGTACTTC | CASSQMFGDRGKYSYEQYF
many | NA | TRBJ1-5 | TRBV9 | TGTGCCAGCAGCGTAGTAGAGGACCGGGTCCGCCCCAATCAGCCCCAGCATTTT | CASSVVEDRVRPNQPQHF
NA | TRBD1 | TRBJ1-2 | TRBV7-9 | TGTGCCAGCAGCTCGACAGGGACTAACTATGGCTACACCTTC | CASSSTGTNYGYTF
many | NA | TRBJ2-2 | TRBV11-2 | TGTGCCAGCAACCCTTCCGGGAGCACCGGGGAGCTGTTTTTT | CASNPSGSTGELFF
NA | NA | TRBJ2-7 | TRBV4-3 | TGCGCCAGCAGCCGCGACTCAAGGGCATACGAGCAGTACTTC | CASSRDSRAYEQYF
many | TRBD2 | TRBJ2-1 | TRBV15 | TGTGCCACGGCCGGGACTAGAGCCACTAGAAGTTACAATGAGCAGTTCTTC | CATAGTRATRSYNEQFF
NA | TRBD2 | TRBJ2-5 | TRBV20-1 | TGCAGTGCGGCTAAGATTAGGCGCGGGAGGGTGCAAGAGACCCAGTACTTC | CSAAKIRRGRVQETQYF
many | NA | TRBJ1-1 | TRBV12-3/TRBV12-4 | TGTGCCAGCAGTTTTGTCCCGAACACTGAAGCTTTCTTT | CASSFVPNTEAFF
many | NA | TRBJ1-2 | TRBV6-2/TRBV6-3 | TGTGCCAGCAGCTTCGGCGCAGAGGGTCCCATCAATGGCTACACCTTC | CASSFGAEGPINGYTF
many | NA | TRBJ1-1 | TRBV5-1 | TGCGCCAGCAGCTTGGACTCATCGAACACTGAAGCTTTCTTT | CASSLDSSNTEAFF
many | NA | TRBJ1-6 | TRBV20-1 | TGCAGCGCCGTCCCCGAGGGGAATTCACCCCTCCACTTT | CSAVPEGNSPLHF
many | NA | TRBJ2-3 | TRBV7-6 | TGTGCCAGCAGCTTAAGTGGAGCCCCAACTACCGGTGATACGCAGTATTTT | CASSLSGAPTTGDTQYF
NA | NA | TRBJ2-1 | TRBV13 | TGTGCCAGCAGCAAAACCGCCCCGGGTGGAGAGCAGTTCTTC | CASSKTAPGGEQFF